These 2 T cell receptor beta chains share one sample of origin, sequenced in a study of radiotherapy plus CTLA-4 blockade in lung cancer. Some clones are missing from TCRdb's copy, which holds only in-frame ones; the method was immunoSEQ multiplex PCR. The repertoire holds about 99,000 clones, with 80% to 90% as singletons. Sequenced here: peripheral blood, sampled from a patient treated with radiotherapy plus ipilimumab. The receptors were sampled from a human donor with non-small cell lung cancer that progressed on radiotherapy plus ipilimumab.

The rearrangement uses TRBV29-1 and TRBJ2-7; D gene ambiguous. The CDR3 consists of 13 residues. V dropped 5 bases and J dropped 3 bases, with 14 bases sitting between them. Germline assignment: CDR1 SQVTM and CDR2 ANQGSEA. In DNA, the CDR3 is TGCAGCGTTTGGGCCCTCCCCGACTACGAGCAGTACTTC. Residues: CSVWALPDYEQYF.

This chain links TRBV11-3 with TRBJ2-1, with D possibly TRBD2 on 7 matching bases. V shed 4 bases and J shed 4 bases, with 17 bases lying between them. The V gene's germline CDR1 is SGHNT and CDR2 YENEEA. This CDR3 has 16 amino acids. CDR3 protein: CASSSRDGGPYNEQFF. DNA of the CDR3: TGTGCCAGCAGCTCCCGGGACGGGGGGCCGTACAATGAGCAGTTCTTC. The entire variable domain, with the rest obtained from reference TRBV11-3 and TRBJ2-1, is as follows: EAGVVQSPRYKIIEKKQPVAFWCNPISGHNTLYWYLQNLGQGPELLIRYENEEAVDDSQLPKDRFSAERLKGVDSTLKIQPAELGDSAVYLCASSSRDGGPYNEQFFGPGTRLTVL.